This T cell receptor beta chain was captured in a study of Ad26.COV2.S vaccination and SARS-CoV-2 variants (TCRdb year 2021). A note on the overall study: Donors in the vaccine arm were drawn from COV1001, a phase I-IIa trial of Ad26.COV2.S in healthy adults that was multicentre, randomized, double-blind and placebo-controlled. Ad26.COV2.S was given intramuscularly at 5x10^10 or 1x10^11 viral particles, as a single shot or as two shots 56 days apart. TCRbeta repertoire sequencing was used to assess the specificity and breadth of SARS-CoV-2-reactive T cell receptors after Ad26.COV2.S vaccination. The TCR-sequenced set comprised approximately 32 samples: some 19 Ad26.COV2.S vaccine recipients, 5 placebo recipients and 8 SARS-CoV-2 convalescent individuals. Participants in the trial were split at random into five groups of five each, receiving low-dose or high-dose Ad26.COV2.S once or twice, or else placebo on both occasions. Blinding of investigators to trial group allocation was maintained during experiments and outcome assessment. Study-wide conclusions, independent of this receptor: After vaccination, spike-specific CD8+ and CD4+ T cell responses were reported to show substantial breadth. Comparable non-spike TCR breadth was observed between vaccine and placebo recipients, consistent with only spike being contained in the vaccine. The study was not powered for comparison of responses between vaccine doses or regimens. According to the authors, total T cell responses may have been underestimated by the TCR breadth and depth analyses. Ad26.COV2.S recipients had higher spike-specific TCR breadth than placebo recipients (P = 0.0014).

In the case of this clone: Its antigen is not yet known. Base qualities are missing; no much larger clone stands one base away.

The treatment or condition label, as the study defines it: 19 received Ad26.COV2.S at low or high dose, single or two shots; five or six received placebo; per-sample allocation not given. For vaccine and placebo recipients, the sequenced repertoires came from samples collected on day 63 after the first injection. Between 29 July and 7 August 2020, Cohort 1b enrolled about 27 adults aged 18-55 years at one site in Boston, USA. Ad26.COV2.S consisted of a replication-incompetent adenovirus type 26 vector by which a prefusion-stabilized SARS-CoV-2 spike protein from the original Wuhan strain was expressed. TCRbeta CDR3 regions were sequenced with the immunoSEQ Assay. After extraction, genomic DNA underwent amplification by bias-controlled multiplex PCR, followed by high-throughput sequencing. Concerning the study's data processing: To quantify the absolute abundance of every unique TCRbeta CDR3 region, sequences were collapsed and filtered. T cell fraction was estimated by normalizing TCRbeta template counts to usable DNA, which was measured by amplifying reference genes present in all nucleated cells. Repertoire TCRs were annotated as SARS-CoV-2-specific when V gene, CDR3 amino acid sequence and J gene were exactly matched to a known reactive TCR set. The reference SARS-CoV-2 TCR set was derived from MIRA and filtered for enrichment in COVID-19-positive ImmuneCODE repertoires, a step that removed public or cross-reactive TCRs. Drawing on the MIRA antigens, annotated TCRs were analysed further at the level of specific ORF or position within ORF. Breadth was defined as annotated unique rearrangements over total unique productive rearrangements; depth was the summed frequency of those rearrangements. TCR breadth was compared between groups using two-sided Wilcoxon rank-sum tests. The table was pulled from immuneACCESS by TCRdb, which kept in-frame rearrangements only. Such tables lose some clones; where checked, under half of the loss comes from unresolved V genes, and the rest has no known cause. Clone size and V and J calls were adopted from that table, with D and trimming inferred from the DNA. The sample table records 400,000 to 450,000 clones; 92% of these occur just once. The ten largest account for under 2% of the sample.

The sequenced sample was peripheral blood, obtained in a trial of Ad26.COV2.S vaccine versus placebo. This receptor was obtained from a person between 18 and 59 years old who received the Ad26.COV2.S COVID-19 vaccine or a placebo.

The CDR3 reads CASSQTLAGVTYEQYF. The bases are TGCGCCAGCAGCCAAACCCTAGCGGGGGTTACCTACGAGCAGTACTTC. The chain is made from TRBV4-1 and TRBJ2-7; 10 bases in between match TRBD2. In the germline V gene, CDR1 corresponds to MGHRA and CDR2 to YSYEKL. Trimming removed 2 bases from V and 2 bases from J; the gene matches leave 6 bases unexplained. The CDR3, from cysteine to phenylalanine, totals 16 residues. Solely the CDR3 DNA is kept, with 48 bases framed from the first base.